This is a list of T cell receptor beta chains from one sample in a study of cytomegalovirus exposure and HLA in healthy donors. TCRdb's copy holds only in-frame clones and misses some; the assay was immunoSEQ multiplex PCR. The sample includes about 160,000 clones, approximately 89% of them seen just once. Sequences were obtained from PBMCs. The receptors derive from a man aged 18-30 years in good health and CMV-seropositive. Both conserved end residues are part of each CDR3. A D gene is named only where the DNA matches it firmly.

D gene: TRBD1
J gene: TRBJ2-1
V gene: TRBV5-4
CDR3 protein: CASSFTGGLYNEQFF
CDR3 DNA: TGTGCCAGCAGCTTTACAGGGGGATTGTACAATGAGCAGTTCTTC

D gene: TRBD1
J gene: TRBJ2-2
V gene: TRBV5-6
CDR3 protein: CASSPADRGGRELFF
CDR3 DNA: TGTGCCAGCAGCCCCGCGGACAGGGGAGGTAGGGAGCTGTTTTTT

D gene: -
J gene: TRBJ2-5
V gene: TRBV6-1
CDR3 protein: CASSSTFQETQYF
CDR3 DNA: TGTGCCAGCAGTTCGACATTCCAAGAGACCCAGTACTTC

D gene: -
J gene: TRBJ2-7
V gene: TRBV5-1
CDR3 protein: CASSLSTSYEQYF
CDR3 DNA: TGCGCCAGCAGCTTATCTACTAGCTACGAGCAGTACTTC

D gene: -
J gene: TRBJ2-5
V gene: TRBV20-1
CDR3 protein: CSANKGETQYF
CDR3 DNA: TGCAGTGCTAACAAGGGGGAGACCCAGTACTTC

D gene: TRBD2
J gene: TRBJ2-3
V gene: TRBV29-1
CDR3 protein: CSVENTGEGSPDTQYF
CDR3 DNA: TGCAGCGTTGAAAATACGGGGGAGGGGTCCCCAGATACGCAGTATTTT

D gene: TRBD2
J gene: TRBJ2-5
V gene: TRBV7-2
CDR3 protein: CASRGAGGGQETQYF
CDR3 DNA: TGTGCCAGCAGAGGAGCGGGCGGGGGACAAGAGACCCAGTACTTC

D gene: -
J gene: TRBJ1-2
V gene: TRBV6-1
CDR3 protein: CASSQSNYGYTF
CDR3 DNA: TGTGCCAGCAGTCAGTCTAACTATGGCTACACCTTC

D gene: TRBD2
J gene: TRBJ2-1
V gene: TRBV11-3
CDR3 protein: CASSPSGRGGDNEQFF
CDR3 DNA: TGTGCCAGCAGCCCTAGCGGGAGGGGAGGGGACAATGAGCAGTTCTTC

D gene: -
J gene: TRBJ2-3
V gene: TRBV27
CDR3 protein: CASSFFASATDTQYF
CDR3 DNA: TGTGCCAGCAGTTTTTTCGCTAGCGCCACAGATACGCAGTATTTT

D gene: TRBD1
J gene: TRBJ2-2
V gene: TRBV7-3
CDR3 protein: CASSLHALRDRGMGELFF
CDR3 DNA: TGTGCCAGCAGCTTGCATGCACTCCGGGACAGGGGTATGGGGGAGCTGTTTTTT

D gene: -
J gene: TRBJ2-6
V gene: TRBV11-2
CDR3 protein: CASSLKVQGAGANVLTF
CDR3 DNA: TGTGCCAGCAGCTTAAAGGTGCAGGGCGCCGGGGCCAACGTCCTGACTTTC

D gene: -
J gene: TRBJ1-1
V gene: TRBV2
CDR3 protein: CASSVAGDTEAFF
CDR3 DNA: TGTGCCAGCAGTGTTGCAGGGGACACTGAAGCTTTCTTT

D gene: -
J gene: TRBJ1-4
V gene: TRBV18
CDR3 protein: CASSLRQREKLFF
CDR3 DNA: TGTGCCAGCTCTCTCAGACAGAGGGAAAAACTGTTTTTT

D gene: TRBD2
J gene: TRBJ2-7
V gene: TRBV7-2
CDR3 protein: CASSLGRGGSYEQYF
CDR3 DNA: TGTGCCAGCAGCTTAGGGCGCGGGGGATCCTACGAGCAGTACTTC

D gene: TRBD1
J gene: TRBJ2-2
V gene: TRBV2
CDR3 protein: CASSGTGFNTGELFF
CDR3 DNA: TGTGCCAGCAGTGGGACAGGGTTTAACACCGGGGAGCTGTTTTTT

D gene: TRBD2
J gene: TRBJ2-3
V gene: TRBV7-3
CDR3 protein: CASSPKLAGPADTQYF
CDR3 DNA: TGTGCCAGCAGCCCCAAACTAGCGGGACCCGCAGATACGCAGTATTTT

D gene: TRBD1
J gene: TRBJ1-2
V gene: TRBV7-9
CDR3 protein: CASSANRDRENYGYTF
CDR3 DNA: TGTGCCAGCAGCGCCAACCGGGACAGGGAGAACTATGGCTACACCTTC